This T cell receptor beta chain stems from a study of beta chain features in type 1 diabetes. General study results and limits: For Type 1 diabetes patients, all four CD4+ subsets carried TCRB CDR3s that were moderately but significantly shorter.

Looked up from germline, CDR1 is LGHNA and CDR2 is YNFKEQ. The CDR3 runs to 16 residues. Trimming removed 0 bases from V and 2 bases from J; junction bases left unmatched: 6. This clone has a handful of counts. As yet, its antigen is unknown. What was sequenced were expressed TCRB transcripts, since all of the isolated RNA had been reverse transcribed. TCRdb's table, derived via immunoSEQ multiplex PCR, lists solely in-frame clones and lacks some. The table has a few hundred thousand clones, 15% to 20% seen once. The receptor was derived from a man between 25 and 39 years old with type 1 diabetes. The sequenced sample consisted of naive CD4+ T cells from blood. J is TRBJ1-2 and V is TRBV4-2; 7 positions match TRBD1. This chain's CDR3 is CASSQDVGQLNYGYTF. DNA for the CDR3: TGTGCCAGCAGCCAAGATGTGGGACAGCTAAACTATGGCTACACCTTC.